A single sample gave rise to the 31 T cell receptor beta chains below, sequenced in a study of control samples from healthy donors and cancer patients. Clones were sequenced by immunoSEQ multiplex PCR, and TCRdb holds only the in-frame ones, with some missing. The table shows some 410,000 clones, with roughly 90% occurring only once. Sequencing was carried out using PBMCs. The receptors originated from a middle-aged man with head and neck cancer.

The V call is TRBV7-9, the J call TRBJ1-1, with no clear D. Trimming took 1 base from V and 8 from J, leaving 5 bases between them. This CDR3 spans 11 amino acids. Germline V gene lookup returns CDR1 SEHNR and CDR2 FQNEAQ (reference sequence). The CDR3 here is CASSLEQEAFF. For the CDR3, the DNA is TGTGCCAGCAGCTTAGAACAGGAAGCTTTCTTT.

This clone was detected only once. The rearrangement joins TRBV5-1 to TRBJ1-1, with a weak D call TRBD1 (5 bases). V was clipped by 4 bases and J by 4 bases, with 14 bases between them. The CDR3 extends over 14 amino acids. In germline, CDR1 is SGHRS, CDR2 YFSETQ. The CDR3 nucleotides are TGCGCCAGCAGCCCGGGCAGGGAGTTCACTGAAGCTTTCTTT. Amino acid sequence: CASSPGREFTEAFF.

The rearrangement uses TRBV25-1 and TRBJ2-3; D unclear. Trimming removed 6 bases at V and 4 bases at J, with 2 bases between. This CDR3 region has 10 residues. CDR1 is MGHDK and CDR2 is SYGVNS in the germline V gene. CDR3 sequence (DNA): TGTGCCAGCAGCTCAGATACGCAGTATTTT. This sequence encodes CASSSDTQYF. Variable domain in full (rest from reference TRBV25-1 and TRBJ2-3): EADIYQTPRYLVIGTGKKITLECSQTMGHDKMYWYQQDPGMELHLIHYSYGVNSTEKGDLSSESTVSRIRTEHFPLTLESARPSHTSQYLCASSSDTQYFGPGTRLTVL.

The CDR3: CASSIITGGSEAFF. CDR3 sequence (DNA): TGTGCCAGTAGTATAATAACAGGGGGCTCTGAAGCTTTCTTT. The rearrangement uses TRBV19 and TRBJ1-1, with 9 bases matching TRBD1. CDR1 and CDR2 (germline): LNHDA, SQIVND (reference sequence). The V and J ends lost 2 bases and 6 bases, in that order; junction bases with no gene match: 4. The CDR3 sequence is 14 residues long.

The genes are TRBV6-2 or TRBV6-3 and TRBJ2-7; D may be TRBD1 or TRBD2 (6 bases each). Trimming shortened V by 3 bases and J by 5 bases, and 23 bases separated the two germline ends. Looked up from germline, CDR1 is MNHEY and CDR2 is SVGEGT. This CDR3 contains 17 residues. The CDR3 DNA follows: TGTGCCAGCAGTTATAATTTTTGGTCCGGGGGCGACGACGAGCAGTACTTC. Translation gives CASSYNFWSGGDDEQYF.

This sequence joins TRBV3-1 (or the pseudogene TRBV3-2) and TRBJ1-2; D call uncertain. V was clipped by 1 base and J by 8 bases, with 8 bases between them. From germline, CDR1 is LGHDT and CDR2 YNNKEL (reference sequence). This CDR3 has 12 residues. The CDR3 DNA reads TGTGCCAGCAGCCAAGTAGGGAACGGCTACACCTTC. Its protein product is CASSQVGNGYTF.

V is TRBV5-1 and J is TRBJ1-1, with a weak D call TRBD1 (6 bases). The V and J ends lost 5 bases and 0 bases respectively, with 14 bases between them. CDR1 and CDR2 (germline): SGHRS, YFSETQ. The CDR3 covers 15 residues. The chain's CDR3 is CASRFTTGVNTEAFF. The CDR3 DNA reads TGCGCCAGCAGATTTACGACAGGTGTGAACACTGAAGCTTTCTTT.

J is TRBJ2-5 and V is TRBV6-1, with no clear D. V lost 0 bases and J lost 7, with 15 bases in between. The length of the CDR3 is 15 residues. Germline assignment: CDR1 MNHNS and CDR2 SASEGT. The CDR3 protein is CASSEAYGLSGTQYF. CDR3 DNA sequence: TGTGCCAGCAGTGAAGCCTATGGTTTATCAGGGACCCAGTACTTC.

This clone has a single count. The genes are TRBV2 and TRBJ2-1, with 8 bases lining up with TRBD2. Germline values: CDR1 SNHLY, CDR2 FYNNEI. V shed 7 bases, J shed 1 base, and the junction held 3 bases outside the gene matches. The CDR3 is made up of 14 amino acids. The CDR3 is CASTGGPSYNEQFF. The CDR3 nucleotides are TGTGCCAGCACGGGGGGGCCGTCCTACAATGAGCAGTTCTTC.

CDR3 loop: CASSPTGTGVQETQYF. The CDR3 DNA reads as TGTGCCAGCTCACCGACGGGGACAGGGGTCCAAGAGACCCAGTACTTC. The chain combines TRBV18 with TRBJ2-5, with 10 bases aligning to TRBD1. The ends lost 3 bases at V and 1 base at J; junction bases unmatched: 5. The CDR3 covers 16 residues. Germline V gene sequence: CDR1 KGHSH, CDR2 LQKENI. Full variable domain (remainder filled in from reference TRBV18 and TRBJ2-5): NAGVMQNPRHLVRRRGQEARLRCSPMKGHSHVYWYRQLPEEGLKFMVYLQKENIIDESGMPKERFSAEFPKEGPSILRIQQVVRGDSAAYFCASSPTGTGVQETQYFGPGTRLLVL.

The chain joins TRBV9 to TRBJ2-3; D remains ambiguous. The CDR3 is 14 amino acids. The V gene lost 0 bases and the J gene lost 3 bases, with 8 bases spanning the gap. The germline V gene has CDR1 SGDLS and CDR2 YYNGEE. CDR3 sequence reads: CASSVDLKTDTQYF. The CDR3 coding sequence is TGTGCCAGCAGCGTAGACCTGAAGACAGATACGCAGTATTTT.

This chain links TRBV27 with TRBJ2-3; D is possibly TRBD1 (6 bases). V was shortened by 5 bases and J by 11 bases, with 20 bases between the two germline ends. The CDR3 loop spans 14 amino acids. Germline lookup yields CDR1 MNHEY and CDR2 SMNVEV (reference sequence). Here the CDR3 DNA reads TGTGCCAGCAGTCTCCAACCAGACAGGAAGTGGCAGTATTTT. It encodes CASSLQPDRKWQYF.

The V call is TRBV2, the J call TRBJ1-1; D uncertain. V was trimmed by 5 bases and J by 5 bases, leaving 15 bases between them. The CDR3 extends over 14 amino acids. Germline-derived CDR1 and CDR2 are SNHLY and FYNNEI. This chain's CDR3 is CASSRMGPGTEAFF. The CDR3 DNA is TGTGCCAGCAGTAGGATGGGTCCAGGAACTGAAGCTTTCTTT.

V usage is TRBV19 and J usage is TRBJ1-3; D is undetermined. Germline V gene lookup returns CDR1 LNHDA and CDR2 SQIVND (reference sequence). V was clipped by 4 bases and J by 2 bases, with 18 bases between them. This CDR3 has 17 residues. CDR3 protein: CASSTPPGSATGNTIYF. CDR3 in DNA: TGTGCCAGTAGTACGCCCCCCGGCTCCGCCACTGGAAACACCATATATTTT.

This chain joins TRBV12-3 or TRBV12-4 and TRBJ1-1; D gene uncertain. The CDR3 has 13 residues. V was shortened by 5 bases and J by 6 bases, with 13 bases between the two germline ends. The CDR3 reads CASSLAPRAEAFF. The CDR3 DNA follows: TGTGCCAGCAGTCTTGCGCCAAGGGCTGAAGCTTTCTTT.

The chain is built from TRBV27 and TRBJ1-6, with D perhaps TRBD1 (6 bases). The CDR3 consists of 14 residues. CDR1 is MNHEY and CDR2 is SMNVEV in the germline V gene (reference sequence). V was cut by 5 bases and J by 16 bases, with 21 bases left in between. This CDR3 is CASSQRRDMLFLHF. In nucleotides, the CDR3 is TGTGCCAGCAGTCAACGCCGGGACATGCTATTTCTCCACTTT.

The chain links TRBV9 to TRBJ2-6; D ambiguous. V lost 0 bases and J 4 bases, leaving 14 bases between the germline ends. The germline CDR1 and CDR2 sequences are SGDLS and YYNGEE. This CDR3 has 17 residues. In DNA, the CDR3 is TGTGCCAGCAGCGTAGAGGAATTCGGTGCCGGGGCCAACGTCCTGACTTTC. It yields the protein CASSVEEFGAGANVLTF.

The chain uses TRBV10-3 and TRBJ2-1; 9 bases are shared with TRBD2. The length of the CDR3 is 17 residues. Germline trimming cut 6 bases from V and 0 bases from J; bases unmatched to any gene: 9. Germline CDR1 reads ENHRY; CDR2 reads SYGVKD. CDR3: CAIRATISGSSYNEQFF. As DNA, the CDR3 is TGTGCCATCAGGGCGACGATTAGCGGGAGCTCCTACAATGAGCAGTTCTTC.

This clone came up a few times. The V gene is TRBV29-1, the J gene TRBJ2-1; 7 bases map to TRBD1. The germline V gene has CDR1 SQVTM and CDR2 ANQGSEA. CDR3 length equals 14 residues. J was trimmed by 10 bases and V by 6 bases; bases with no gene match: 15. The CDR3 nucleotides read TGCAGCGTGAGGACAGGCCCCGATAGGTCGGAGCAGTTCTTC. Amino acids: CSVRTGPDRSEQFF.

The J gene is TRBJ2-1, the V gene TRBV30; TRBD2 matches 15 bases. CDR1 is GTSNPN and CDR2 is SVGIG in the germline V gene (reference sequence). The J segment lost 9 bases and the V segment lost 0 bases, leaving 6 bases of the junction unmatched. This CDR3 comprises 16 residues. The CDR3, as DNA: TGTGCCTGGAGTGTAGGACTAGCGGGAGGGCAGGGTGAGCAGTTCTTC. It translates to CAWSVGLAGGQGEQFF.

This chain uses TRBV7-6 with TRBJ2-7; a possible D gene is TRBD1 (6 bases). V lost 5 bases and J 0 bases, leaving 14 bases between the germline ends. The CDR3 totals 15 residues. Germline CDR1 reads SGHVS; CDR2 reads FNYEAQ. For the CDR3, the DNA is TGTGCCAGCAGCGACCAAGGACAGTCCTCCTACGAGCAGTACTTC. This translates into CASSDQGQSSYEQYF.

The rearrangement joins TRBV28 to TRBJ1-1; 11 nucleotides match TRBD1. In germline, CDR1 is MDHEN, CDR2 SYDVKM. There are 15 residues in the CDR3. After removal of 4 bases from V and 5 bases from J, the junction contained 6 bases not matched to a gene. The CDR3 DNA is TGTGCCAGCAGTTCCGGGACAGGGGGGAGGACTGAAGCTTTCTTT. This sequence encodes CASSSGTGGRTEAFF.

In this sample, this clone turned up once. The J gene is TRBJ1-2, the V gene TRBV19; D is undetermined. This CDR3 comprises 15 residues. CDR1 is LNHDA, CDR2 SQIVND, per germline (reference sequence). Trimming cost V 3 bases and J 4 bases, with 15 bases left between them. The CDR3 DNA sequence: TGTGCCAGTAGTATTTACACGGGAGTGGGCTATGGCTACACCTTC. It encodes CASSIYTGVGYGYTF.

The chain carries TRBV18 and TRBJ2-1; 13 nucleotides align to TRBD2. The V gene's germline CDR1 is KGHSH and CDR2 LQKENI. This CDR3 region has 16 residues. After removal of 4 bases from V and 7 bases from J, the junction contained 7 bases not matched to a gene. In nucleotides, the CDR3 is TGTGCCAGCTCACTTATACTAGCGGGAGGGTCAAATGAGCAGTTCTTC. Encoded protein: CASSLILAGGSNEQFF.

The gene calls are TRBV5-3 and TRBJ2-7, with D possibly TRBD1 on 6 matching bases. TRBV5-3 is an ORF, with its function uncertain. This CDR3 is 17 amino acids long. CDR3 sequence (DNA): TGTGCTATCAGGACAGCTGATACCCACTATTGCTCCTACGAGCAGTACTTC. Residues: CAIRTADTHYCSYEQYF.

This chain joins TRBV4-3 and TRBJ1-5; tentative D call: TRBD1 (6 bases). The CDR3 length is 14 residues. Germline CDR1 LGHNA, CDR2 YSLEER. V lost 3 bases to trimming and J lost 9 bases, with 15 bases between them. The CDR3 sequence is CASSQARGGRPQHF. The CDR3 DNA reads TGCGCCAGCAGCCAGGCTAGGGGGGGGAGGCCCCAGCATTTT.

This sequence joins TRBV19 and TRBJ2-1; 8 bases are shared with TRBD1. CDR1 is LNHDA, CDR2 SQIVND, per germline (reference sequence). This CDR3 spans 13 amino acids. J gave up 4 bases and V 8 bases, and 4 bases lay outside the gene matches. CDR3 in DNA: TGTGCCAGTCGGACAGGGAGGTACAATGAGCAGTTCTTC. The encoded protein is CASRTGRYNEQFF.

The rearrangement joins TRBV19 to TRBJ1-1, with D unclear. V lost 3 bases and J lost 4, with 12 bases in between. Germline lookup yields CDR1 LNHDA and CDR2 SQIVND (reference sequence). CDR3 length equals 14 residues. Here the CDR3 DNA reads TGTGCCAGTAGTATTTCACAATGGGGCACTGAAGCTTTCTTT. This translates into CASSISQWGTEAFF.

About this clone itself: One end of the junction fails to match germline, which may point to a read error. This chain uses TRBV5-1 with TRBJ2-6, with D perhaps being TRBD1 or TRBD2 (7 bases each). Germline CDR1 and CDR2: SGHRS and YFSETQ. The CDR3 has 18 amino acids. CDR3 residues: CARSLDGRGGPGANVLTF. CDR3 DNA: TGCGCCCGCAGCTTGGACGGCAGGGGGGGACCTGGGGCCAACGTCCTGACTTTC.

V gene TRBV6-1 combines with J gene TRBJ2-7, with 8 bases matching TRBD1. Germline V gives CDR1 MNHNS, CDR2 SASEGT. Trimming cost V 3 bases and J 4 bases; bases outside gene matches: 8. CDR3 length: 15 amino acids. CDR3 region: CASSDDRGGPYEQYF. The CDR3 region has the DNA TGTGCCAGCAGTGACGACAGGGGAGGCCCATACGAGCAGTACTTC.

The chain joins TRBV5-8 to TRBJ2-4; 7 bases agree with TRBD2. The CDR3 runs to 17 residues. The V and J ends lost 0 bases and 0 bases, in that order; junction bases with no gene match: 6. Looked up from germline, CDR1 is SGHTS and CDR2 is YDEGEE. The CDR3 DNA follows: TGTGCCAGCAGCTTGGCCTGGGGGGGACTAGCCAAAAACATTCAGTACTTC. This sequence encodes CASSLAWGGLAKNIQYF. Combining the CDR3 with reference TRBV5-8 and TRBJ2-4 gives the whole variable domain EAGVTQSPTHLIKTRGQQATLRCSPISGHTSVYWYQQALGLGLQFLLWYDEGEERNRGNFPPRFSGRQFPNYSSELNVNALELEDSALYLCASSLAWGGLAKNIQYFGAGTRLSVL.